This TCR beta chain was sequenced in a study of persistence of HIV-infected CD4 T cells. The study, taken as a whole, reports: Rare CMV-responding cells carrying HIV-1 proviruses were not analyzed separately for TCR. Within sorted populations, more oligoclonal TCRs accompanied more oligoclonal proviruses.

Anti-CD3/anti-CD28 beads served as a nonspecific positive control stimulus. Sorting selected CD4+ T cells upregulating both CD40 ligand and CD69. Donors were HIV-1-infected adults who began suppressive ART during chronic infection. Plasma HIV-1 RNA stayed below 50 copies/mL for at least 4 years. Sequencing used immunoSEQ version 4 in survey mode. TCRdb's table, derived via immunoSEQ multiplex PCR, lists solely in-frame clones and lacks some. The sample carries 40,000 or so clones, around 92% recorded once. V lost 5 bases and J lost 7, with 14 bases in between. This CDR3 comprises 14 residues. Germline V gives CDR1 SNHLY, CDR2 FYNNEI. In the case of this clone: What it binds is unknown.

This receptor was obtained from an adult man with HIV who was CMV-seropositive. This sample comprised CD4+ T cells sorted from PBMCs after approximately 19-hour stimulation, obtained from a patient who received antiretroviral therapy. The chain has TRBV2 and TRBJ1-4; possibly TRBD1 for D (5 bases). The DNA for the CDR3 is TGTGCCAGCAGTTTACAGGAAAGGGGTGAAAAACTGTTTTTT. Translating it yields CASSLQERGEKLFF.